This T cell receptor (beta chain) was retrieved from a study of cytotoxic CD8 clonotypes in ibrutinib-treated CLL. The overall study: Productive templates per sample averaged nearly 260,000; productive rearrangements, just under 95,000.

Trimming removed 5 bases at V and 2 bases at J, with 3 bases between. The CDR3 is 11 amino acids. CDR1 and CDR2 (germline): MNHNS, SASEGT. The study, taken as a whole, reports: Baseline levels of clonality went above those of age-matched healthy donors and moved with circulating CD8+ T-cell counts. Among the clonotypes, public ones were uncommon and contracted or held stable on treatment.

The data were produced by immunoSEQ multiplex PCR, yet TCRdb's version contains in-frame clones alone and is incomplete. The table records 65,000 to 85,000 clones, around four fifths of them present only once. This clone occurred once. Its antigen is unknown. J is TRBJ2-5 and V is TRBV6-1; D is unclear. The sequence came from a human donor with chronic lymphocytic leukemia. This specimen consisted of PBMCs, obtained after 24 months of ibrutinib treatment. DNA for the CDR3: TGTGCCAGCAGTCAACAAGAGACCCAGTACTTC. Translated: CASSQQETQYF.